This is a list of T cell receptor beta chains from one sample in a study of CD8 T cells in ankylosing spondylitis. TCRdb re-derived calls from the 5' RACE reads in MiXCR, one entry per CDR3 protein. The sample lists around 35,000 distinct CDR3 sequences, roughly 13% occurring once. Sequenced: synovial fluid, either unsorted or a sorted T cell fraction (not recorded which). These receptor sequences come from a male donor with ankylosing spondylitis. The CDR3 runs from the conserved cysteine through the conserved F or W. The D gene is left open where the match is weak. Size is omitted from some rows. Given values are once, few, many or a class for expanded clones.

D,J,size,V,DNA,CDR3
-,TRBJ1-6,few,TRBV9,TGTGCCAGCAGCCCCCGCGGGCGGCAGTTCGGTTCACCCCTCCACTTT,CASSPRGRQFGSPLHF
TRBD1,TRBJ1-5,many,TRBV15,TGTGCCACCAGCAGAGACCGGACAGGACGGCAGCCCCAGCATTTT,CATSRDRTGRQPQHF
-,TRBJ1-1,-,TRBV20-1,TGCAGTGCTGCCGCCGGGAACACTGAAGCTTTCTTT,CSAAAGNTEAFF
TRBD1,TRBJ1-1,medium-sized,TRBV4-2,TGTGCCAGCAGCCATCAGACAGGGGAGGCTTTCTTT,CASSHQTGEAFF
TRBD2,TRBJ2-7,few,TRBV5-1,TGCGCCAGCAGCTTGGGGGAGATCCCGGGACTAGTCTACGAGCAGTACTTC,CASSLGEIPGLVYEQYF
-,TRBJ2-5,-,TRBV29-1,TGCAGCGTAGCTACATTTCAAGAGACCCAGTACTTC,CSVATFQETQYF
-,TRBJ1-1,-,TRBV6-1,TGTGCCAGCAGTGTTAAGGCGACTGAAGCTTTCTTT,CASSVKATEAFF
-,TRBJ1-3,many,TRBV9,TGTGCCAGCAGCCTAAGGGGCCTAACAGGAAACACCATATATTTT,CASSLRGLTGNTIYF
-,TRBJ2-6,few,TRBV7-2,TGTGCCAGCAGCCCGCCCAGGTACTCTGGGGCCAACGTCCTGACTTTC,CASSPPRYSGANVLTF
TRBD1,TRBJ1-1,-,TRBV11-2,TGTGCCAGCAGCTATACAGGGGGCCAAACTGAAGCTTTCTTT,CASSYTGGQTEAFF
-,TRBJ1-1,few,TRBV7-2,TGTGCCAGCAGCTTCGACACACCTTTGAACACTGAAGCTTTCTTT,CASSFDTPLNTEAFF
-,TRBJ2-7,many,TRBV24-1,TGTGCCACCAGTGATTTTAACGCCTACGAGCAGTACTTC,CATSDFNAYEQYF
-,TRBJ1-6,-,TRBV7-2,TGTGCCAGCAGCGGGGGGACGGCCTATAATTCACCCCTCCACTTT,CASSGGTAYNSPLHF
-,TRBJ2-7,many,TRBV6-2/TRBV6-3,TGTGCCAGCAGTTACCCCGGAGCTTCTTACGAGCAGTACTTC,CASSYPGASYEQYF
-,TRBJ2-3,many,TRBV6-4,TGTGCCAGCAGTGAGAAGTCCGGCGCCGATACGCAGTATTTT,CASSEKSGADTQYF
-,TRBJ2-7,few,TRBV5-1,TGCGCCAGCAGCCCCCACCTAGACAGGACATCCTACGAGCAGTACTTC,CASSPHLDRTSYEQYF
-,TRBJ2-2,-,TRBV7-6,TGTGCCTTAGGCAGGGAGAACACCGGGGAGCTGTTTTTT,CALGRENTGELFF
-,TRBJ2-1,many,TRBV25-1,TGTGCCAGCAGCGGACAGAACTCCTACAATGAGCAGTTCTTC,CASSGQNSYNEQFF
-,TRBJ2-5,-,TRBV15,TGTGCCACCAGCGGAGTCGGGAGACTGGGAGAGACCCAGTACTTC,CATSGVGRLGETQYF
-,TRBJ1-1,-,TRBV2,TGTGCCAGCAGTGATTCTGGCGGAGACACTGAAGCTTTCTTT,CASSDSGGDTEAFF
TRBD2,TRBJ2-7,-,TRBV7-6,TGTGCCAGCAGCTTGGGACTAGGGGCGAATTGGCAGTACTTC,CASSLGLGANWQYF
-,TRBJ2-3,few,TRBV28,TGTGCCAGCAGTTTAGGGCAGACAGATACGCAGTATTTT,CASSLGQTDTQYF
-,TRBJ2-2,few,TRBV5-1,TGCGCCAGCAGCTTGGAGGGGACAGGGGAGCTGTTTTTT,CASSLEGTGELFF
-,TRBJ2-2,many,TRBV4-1,TGCGCCAGCAGCCCCCTCCTTAGGGGGAAAACGGTCGGGGAGCTGTTTTTT,CASSPLLRGKTVGELFF
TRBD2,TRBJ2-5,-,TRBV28,TGTGCCAGCAGGCAACTGGGTCTGGGACTAGATGAATGGGAGACCCAGTACTTC,CASRQLGLGLDEWETQYF
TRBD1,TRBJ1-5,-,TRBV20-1,TGCAGTGCTAGGGAACAGGGGGGGTTTCAGCCCCAGCATTTT,CSAREQGGFQPQHF
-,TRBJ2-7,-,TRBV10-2,TGCGCCAGCAGTGAGTCTAAGGGGTACGAGCAGTACTTC,CASSESKGYEQYF
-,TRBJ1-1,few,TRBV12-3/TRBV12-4,TGTGCCAGCAGGGGCCCAGAGGTGAACACTGAAGCTTTCTTT,CASRGPEVNTEAFF
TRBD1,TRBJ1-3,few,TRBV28,TGTGCCAGCAGTTACAGGGGGCTAGAAAACACCATATATTTT,CASSYRGLENTIYF
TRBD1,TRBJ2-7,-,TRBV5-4,TGTGCCAGCAGCTTCGAGACAGGGGCCCCCTACGAGCAGTACTTC,CASSFETGAPYEQYF
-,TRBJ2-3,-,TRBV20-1,TGCAGTGCCGGGTTTAGCTGGACCTTCACAGATACGCAGTATTTT,CSAGFSWTFTDTQYF
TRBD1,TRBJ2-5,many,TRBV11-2,TGTGCCAGCAGCTTAGGACAGGGGAGGGAGACCCAGTACTTC,CASSLGQGRETQYF
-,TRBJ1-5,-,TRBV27,TGTGCCAGCAGTTCAGGTTACGCTCAGCCCCAGCATTTT,CASSSGYAQPQHF
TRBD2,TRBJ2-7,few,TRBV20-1,TGCAGTGCTGACGCCCTCGGGGGGGCTGGCCACGAGCAGTACTTC,CSADALGGAGHEQYF
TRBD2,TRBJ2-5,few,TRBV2,TGTGCCACCCAAGTAGCGGGAGGGATCCAAGAGACCCAGTACTTC,CATQVAGGIQETQYF
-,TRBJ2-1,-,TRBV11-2,TGTGCCAGCAGCTTAGAAGCGGCTAGCTCCCGAGAGAATGAGCAGTTCTTC,CASSLEAASSRENEQFF
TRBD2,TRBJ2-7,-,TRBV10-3,TGTGCCATCAGTGAGTCTGCAGCGGGGGATACTCAGCAGTACTTC,CAISESAAGDTQQYF
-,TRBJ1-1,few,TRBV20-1,TGCAGTGCTAGACCTTTGGTCATCACTGAAGCTTTCTTT,CSARPLVITEAFF
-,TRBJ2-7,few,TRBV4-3,TGCGCCAGCAGCCACGGAACCGGGACAATTCCCTACGAGCAGTACTTC,CASSHGTGTIPYEQYF
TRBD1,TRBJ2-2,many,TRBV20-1,TGCAGTGCCCGCCCCTCGGACAGGGATGCCGGGGAGCTGTTTTTT,CSARPSDRDAGELFF
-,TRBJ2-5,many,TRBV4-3,TGCGCCAGCAGCCAAGCAGGCCTTACATCGGGGCTAGAGACCCAGTACTTC,CASSQAGLTSGLETQYF
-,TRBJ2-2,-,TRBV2,TGTGCCAGCAGTGAATTTCCCAAAACGGGCACCGGGGAGCTGTTTTTT,CASSEFPKTGTGELFF
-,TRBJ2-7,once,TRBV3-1,TGTGCCAGCAACCAATTCCAGGGAGGCACCTACGAGCAGTACTTC,CASNQFQGGTYEQYF